These 23 T cell receptor beta chains share one sample of origin, sequenced in a study of OX40 agonist ivuxolimab in advanced cancers. The method behind the library was the immunoSEQ multiplex PCR assay. Drawn from immuneACCESS, this table holds only the in-frame rearrangements with V and J called that TCRdb kept. Clones are partly lost; checked studies trace under half to an unresolved V gene and leave the rest unexplained. Here the sample has over 25,000 clones; 80% to 85% occur a single time. Of the sample, 21% is held by the ten largest clones. The sequenced sample was CD4+ or CD8+ T cells sorted from blood, obtained in a trial of the OX40 agonist ivuxolimab. These receptors were taken from an adult with an advanced solid tumor such as melanoma, head and neck, liver or kidney cancer.

V and J are TRBV11-2 and TRBJ2-3, with D possibly TRBD2 on 6 matching bases. The ends were cut back, 4 bases at V and 4 bases at J, with 21 bases in the middle. Germline assignment: CDR1 SGHAT and CDR2 FQNNGV. This CDR3 is built from 17 residues. The CDR3 DNA follows: TGTGCCAGCAGCTGGGGCCCGACTAGAGGACCCGCAGATACGCAGTATTTT. Its translation is CASSWGPTRGPADTQYF.

This chain uses TRBV10-3 with TRBJ2-1, with D possibly TRBD2 on 6 matching bases. V was pared by 3 bases and J by 2 bases, with 11 bases between. Germline-derived CDR1 and CDR2 are ENHRY and SYGVKD. CDR3 length equals 15 residues. The CDR3 DNA reads as TGTGCCATCAGTGAAGTGGGACTTACCTACAATGAGCAGTTCTTC. It codes for CAISEVGLTYNEQFF.

This chain connects TRBV11-2 to TRBJ2-1; D remains ambiguous. The V gene's germline CDR1 is SGHAT and CDR2 FQNNGV. The CDR3 extends over 15 amino acids. Trimming stripped 1 base from V and 8 bases from J, with 15 bases between. The CDR3, as DNA: TGTGCCAGCAGCTTAGGGGCGGCTGCCCTAGATGAGCAGTTCTTC. Protein product: CASSLGAAALDEQFF.

This clone was detected a few times. The rearrangement joins TRBV2 to TRBJ2-1; 8 bases fit TRBD2. Germline assignment: CDR1 SNHLY and CDR2 FYNNEI. V shed 8 bases and J 10 bases; nucleotides not matched to a gene: 10. This CDR3 comprises 13 residues. CDR3 DNA: TGTGCCAGCGGGGGACTAGAAAGAGAGGAGCAGTTCTTC. It encodes CASGGLEREEQFF.

The chain carries TRBV6-1 and TRBJ2-1, with 7 positions matching TRBD1. V shed 1 base and J 4 bases; nucleotides not matched to a gene: 4. Germline V gives CDR1 MNHNS, CDR2 SASEGT. The length of the CDR3 is 15 residues. The CDR3 is CASSEEGTAYNEQFF. The CDR3 DNA follows: TGTGCCAGCAGTGAAGAGGGGACAGCTTACAATGAGCAGTTCTTC.

Within the sample, this clone is medium-sized. J is TRBJ2-7 and V is TRBV15, with TRBD1 matching 8 bases. Germline CDR1 is LNHNV and CDR2 is YYDKDF (reference sequence). The V gene end was trimmed by 3 bases and the J gene end by 0 bases; junction bases not matched to a gene: 4. CDR3 size: 15 residues. The CDR3 is CATSSGTGGSYEQYF. CDR3 nucleotides: TGTGCCACCAGCAGTGGGACAGGCGGCTCCTACGAGCAGTACTTC. Variable domain in full (rest from reference TRBV15 and TRBJ2-7): DAMVIQNPRYQVTQFGKPVTLSCSQTLNHNVMYWYQQKSSQAPKLLFHYYDKDFNNEADTPDNFQSRRPNTSFCFLDIRSPGLGDTAMYLCATSSGTGGSYEQYFGPGTRLTVT.

V gene TRBV4-3 combines with J gene TRBJ1-1; possible D gene TRBD1, 6 bases. Trimming left V 0 bases short and J 1 base short, with 9 bases between. The CDR3 extends over 15 amino acids. Germline V gene data show CDR1 as LGHNA and CDR2 as YSLEER. The CDR3 DNA is TGCGCCAGCAGCCAAGATGGGGGCAGGAACACTGAAGCTTTCTTT. Translating gives CASSQDGGRNTEAFF.

The CDR3 here is CASSPGTKKKTQYF. The CDR3 coding sequence is TGTGCCAGCAGCCCCGGGACTAAAAAGAAGACCCAGTACTTC. The chain recombines TRBV6-6 with TRBJ2-5; 7 bases match TRBD2. CDR3 length: 14 residues. Germline values: CDR1 MNHNY, CDR2 SVGAGI (reference sequence). The V gene end was trimmed by 6 bases and the J gene end by 6 bases; junction bases not matched to a gene: 10.

In this sample, this clone turned up once. The chain recombines TRBV28 with TRBJ2-7; 10 bases fit TRBD2. The CDR3 spans 16 residues. The junction had 12 bases not matched to a gene; V was cut back by 5 bases and J by 5 bases. Germline values: CDR1 MDHEN, CDR2 SYDVKM. CDR3 bases: TGTGCCAGCAGTGTCCCGACTAGCGGGCGGTCCCACGAGCAGTACTTC. It is translated as CASSVPTSGRSHEQYF.

This chain joins TRBV7-6 and TRBJ2-1, with 8 bases identical to TRBD1. V shed 6 bases and J 5 bases; nucleotides not matched to a gene: 12. Germline V gives CDR1 SGHVS, CDR2 FNYEAQ. There are 16 residues in the CDR3. DNA for the CDR3: TGTGCCAGCAGTCATACCAGGGGGCTTGACAACAATGAGCAGTTCTTC. Translation gives CASSHTRGLDNNEQFF.

The CDR3 reads CASSFEASGINEQFF. The CDR3 DNA is TGTGCCAGCAGCTTCGAGGCTAGCGGAATTAATGAGCAGTTCTTC. The chain recombines TRBV7-6 with TRBJ2-1; 7 bases match TRBD2. The CDR3 has 15 amino acids. With 3 bases clipped from V and 7 bases from J, the junction kept 9 bases outside the gene matches. In germline, CDR1 is SGHVS, CDR2 FNYEAQ.

This clone was seen a single time. This sequence joins TRBV11-3 and TRBJ2-7; perhaps TRBD1 as D (5 bases). The CDR3 has 13 amino acids. Trimming pared 5 bases from V and 3 bases from J, leaving 11 bases between. CDR1 is SGHNT and CDR2 is YENEEA in the germline V gene. CDR3 sequence reads: CASSPGQGYEQYF. CDR3 DNA: TGTGCCAGCAGCCCAGGGCAGGGCTACGAGCAGTACTTC. The full variable domain, its missing parts supplied by reference TRBV11-3 and TRBJ2-7, is EAGVVQSPRYKIIEKKQPVAFWCNPISGHNTLYWYLQNLGQGPELLIRYENEEAVDDSQLPKDRFSAERLKGVDSTLKIQPAELGDSAVYLCASSPGQGYEQYFGPGTRLTVT.

The rearrangement uses TRBV9 and TRBJ2-7; 9 bases are shared with TRBD1. V dropped 1 base and J dropped 4; count of bases not matched to a gene: 9. Germline assignment: CDR1 SGDLS and CDR2 YYNGEE. The CDR3 length is 16 residues. This CDR3 reads CASSVQPGQGRYEQYF. The CDR3 DNA is TGTGCCAGCAGCGTACAACCGGGACAGGGAAGATACGAGCAGTACTTC.

The genes are TRBV7-2 and TRBJ2-1, with D perhaps matching TRBD2 (5 bases). V lost 5 bases and J 0 bases, leaving 14 bases between the germline ends. The CDR3 loop spans 16 amino acids. CDR1 SGHTA and CDR2 FQGNSA come from the germline V gene. Written as DNA, the CDR3 is TGTGCCAGCAGCCCGGTAGCGATTAGCTCCTACAATGAGCAGTTCTTC. It codes for CASSPVAISSYNEQFF.

V is TRBV28 and J is TRBJ1-2, with 11 bases matching TRBD1. Per the germline V gene, CDR1 is MDHEN and CDR2 is SYDVKM. Trimming at V came to 5 bases and at J to 5 bases, leaving 4 bases not matched to a gene. The CDR3 totals 14 residues. CDR3 in amino acids: CASSPGQGAYGYTF. CDR3 nucleotide sequence: TGTGCCAGCAGTCCAGGACAGGGGGCGTATGGCTACACCTTC.

The V call is TRBV19, the J call TRBJ2-7; D may be TRBD1 (6 bases). The CDR3 loop spans 14 amino acids. V lost 5 bases to trimming and J lost 4 bases, with 15 bases between them. The V gene's germline CDR1 is LNHDA and CDR2 SQIVND (reference sequence). The CDR3 spells CASSSGHLSYEQYF. The CDR3 DNA is TGTGCCAGTAGTTCGGGACATCTTTCGTACGAGCAGTACTTC.

This clone was picked up one time. The chain has TRBV7-9 and TRBJ2-7; D might be TRBD1 (6 bases). The V and J ends lost 6 bases and 0 bases respectively, with 9 bases between them. CDR3 length: 13 amino acids. Germline assignment: CDR1 SEHNR and CDR2 FQNEAQ (reference sequence). In DNA form, the CDR3 reads TGTGCCAGCAGGCTAGGGGGCTCCTACGAGCAGTACTTC. It codes for CASRLGGSYEQYF.

In DNA, the CDR3 is TGTGCCAGTGGACTCGGTGGTGAGCAGTTCTTC. Its protein is CASGLGGEQFF. This sequence joins TRBV19 and TRBJ2-1, with D possibly matching TRBD2 (5 bases). V was clipped by 8 bases and J by 9 bases, with 11 bases between them. In germline, CDR1 is LNHDA, CDR2 SQIVND (reference sequence). CDR3 length: 11 residues. Combining the CDR3 with reference TRBV19 and TRBJ2-1 gives the whole variable domain DGGITQSPKYLFRKEGQNVTLSCEQNLNHDAMYWYRQDPGQGLRLIYYSQIVNDFQKGDIAEGYSVSREKKESFPLTVTSAQKNPTAFYLCASGLGGEQFFGPGTRLTVL.

This clone came up once. The rearrangement joins TRBV6-1 to TRBJ2-1; TRBD2 matches at 13 bases. CDR1 is MNHNS and CDR2 is SASEGT in the germline V gene. This CDR3 comprises 14 residues. The CDR3 bases are TGTGCTTGTGGGACTAGCGGGGACTACAATGAGCAGTTCTTC. Residues: CACGTSGDYNEQFF.

This chain connects TRBV5-1 to TRBJ2-7; D not resolved. Trimming shortened V by 2 bases and J by 2 bases, and 2 bases separated the two germline ends. Germline V gene data show CDR1 as SGHRS and CDR2 as YFSETQ. The CDR3 extends over 11 amino acids. The DNA of the CDR3 is TGCGCCAGCAGCTTCACCTACGAGCAGTACTTC. As protein: CASSFTYEQYF.

V and J are TRBV11-3 and TRBJ2-7, with D tentatively TRBD1 or TRBD2 (5 bases each). Germline V lookup: CDR1 SGHNT, CDR2 YENEEA. This CDR3 has 14 residues. Trimming cost V 3 bases and J 1 base, with 10 bases left between them. The CDR3 protein is CASSLRGASYEQYF. The CDR3 DNA sequence: TGTGCCAGCAGCTTGAGGGGAGCATCCTACGAGCAGTACTTC. Full variable domain (remainder filled in from reference TRBV11-3 and TRBJ2-7): EAGVVQSPRYKIIEKKQPVAFWCNPISGHNTLYWYLQNLGQGPELLIRYENEEAVDDSQLPKDRFSAERLKGVDSTLKIQPAELGDSAVYLCASSLRGASYEQYFGPGTRLTVT.

The V call is TRBV7-8, the J call TRBJ2-3, with D unresolved. Germline V lookup: CDR1 SGHVS, CDR2 FQNEAQ. The germline V and J ends were trimmed by 5 bases and 0 bases, with 15 bases remaining between them. The CDR3 has 16 residues. CDR3 nucleotides: TGTGCCAGCAGCGCCCGAGCAAGAACTAGCACAGATACGCAGTATTTT. Translated, it gives CASSARARTSTDTQYF.

The chain links TRBV29-1 to TRBJ2-3, with TRBD1 identical over 8 bases. V lost 4 bases, J lost 4 bases, and 10 bases stayed unmatched. The germline V gene has CDR1 SQVTM and CDR2 ANQGSEA. The CDR3 extends over 15 amino acids. CDR3 region: CSVASPDRAADTQYF. The CDR3 DNA reads as TGCAGCGTTGCTTCCCCGGACAGGGCAGCAGATACGCAGTATTTT.